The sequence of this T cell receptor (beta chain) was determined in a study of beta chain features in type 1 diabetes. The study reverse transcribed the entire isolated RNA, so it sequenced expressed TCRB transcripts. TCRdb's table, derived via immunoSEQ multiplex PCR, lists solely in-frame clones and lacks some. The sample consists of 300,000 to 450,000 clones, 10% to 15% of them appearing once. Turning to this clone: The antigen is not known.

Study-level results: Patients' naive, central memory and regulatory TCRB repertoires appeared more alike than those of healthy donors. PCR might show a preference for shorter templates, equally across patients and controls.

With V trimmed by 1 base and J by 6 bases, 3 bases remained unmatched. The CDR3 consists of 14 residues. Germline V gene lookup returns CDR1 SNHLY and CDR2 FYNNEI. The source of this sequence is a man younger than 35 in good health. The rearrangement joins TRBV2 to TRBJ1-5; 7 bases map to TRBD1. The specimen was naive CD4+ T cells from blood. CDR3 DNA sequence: TGTGCCAGCAGTGAAGGGAGACAGGGTCAGCCCCAGCATTTT. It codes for CASSEGRQGQPQHF. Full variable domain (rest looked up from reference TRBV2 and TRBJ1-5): EPEVTQTPSHQVTQMGQEVILRCVPISNHLYFYWYRQILGQKVEFLVSFYNNEISEKSEIFDDQFSVERPDGSNFTLKIRSTKLEDSAMYFCASSEGRQGQPQHFGDGTRLSIL.